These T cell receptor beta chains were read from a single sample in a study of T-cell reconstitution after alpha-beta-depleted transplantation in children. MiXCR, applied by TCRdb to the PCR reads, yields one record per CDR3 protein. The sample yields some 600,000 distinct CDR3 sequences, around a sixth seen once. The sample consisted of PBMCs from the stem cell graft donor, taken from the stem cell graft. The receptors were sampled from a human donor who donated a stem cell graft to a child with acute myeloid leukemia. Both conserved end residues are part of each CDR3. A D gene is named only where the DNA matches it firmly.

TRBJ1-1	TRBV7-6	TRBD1	CASSSSLLGQGGTEAFF
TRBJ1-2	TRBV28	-	CASTEFYGYTF
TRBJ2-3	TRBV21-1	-	CASSPNAADTQYF
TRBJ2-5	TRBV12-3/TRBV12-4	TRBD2	CASSWGGRLAEETQYF
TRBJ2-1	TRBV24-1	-	CATSDFKGYNEQFF
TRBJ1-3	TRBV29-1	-	CSVEDRQSGNTIYF
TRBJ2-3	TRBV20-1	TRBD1	CSARAGQGSTDTQYF
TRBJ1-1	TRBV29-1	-	CSALGPMNTEAFF
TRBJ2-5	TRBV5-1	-	CASSPQGWETQYF
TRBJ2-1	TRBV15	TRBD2	CATSRGLSGGQFF
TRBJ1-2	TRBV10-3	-	CAISAEVDDRGYTF
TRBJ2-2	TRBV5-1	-	CASSHLTEITGELFF
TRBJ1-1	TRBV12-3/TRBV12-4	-	CASNFRPDTEAFF
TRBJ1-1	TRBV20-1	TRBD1	CSAQSGQGFTEAFF
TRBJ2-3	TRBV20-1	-	CSARDYRDGTDTQYF
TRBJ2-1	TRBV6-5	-	CASSYSGATTYNEQFF
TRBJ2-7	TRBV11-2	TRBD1	CASSLDRGPEQYF
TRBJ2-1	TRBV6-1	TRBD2	CASCEGSGGDSYNEQFF
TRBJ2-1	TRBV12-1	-	CASSDGLRSYNEQFF
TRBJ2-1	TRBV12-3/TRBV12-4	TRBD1	CASSLQQGAGQFF
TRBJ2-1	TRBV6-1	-	CASTPRRPNYNEQFF
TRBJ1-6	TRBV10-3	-	CAITRGDNSPLHF
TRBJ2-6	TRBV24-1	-	CATSGSGSGANVLTF
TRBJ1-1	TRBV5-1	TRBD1	CASSRRDRGFTEAFF
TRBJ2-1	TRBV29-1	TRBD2	CSVEFPLAGGNNEQFF
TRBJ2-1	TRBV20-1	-	CSVPHPLEQFF
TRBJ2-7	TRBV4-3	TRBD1	CASSQGQGNYEQYF
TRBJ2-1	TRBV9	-	CASSVVAASYNEQFF
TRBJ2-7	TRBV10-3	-	CAISEWQDPYEQYF
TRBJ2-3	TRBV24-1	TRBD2	CATSERTSGRSTDTQYF
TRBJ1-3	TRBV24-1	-	CATGGSGIGNTIYF
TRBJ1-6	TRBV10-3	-	CAISAAGEYSPLHF
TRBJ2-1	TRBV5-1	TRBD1	CASTRQGANNEQFF
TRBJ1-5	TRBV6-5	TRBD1	CASSSLGQGLQPQHF
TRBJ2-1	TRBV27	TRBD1	CASSPPGQGLYNEQFF
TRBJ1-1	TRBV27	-	CASSLSGQNTEAFF
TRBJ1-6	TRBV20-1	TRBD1	CSARDKNRGLRVLHF